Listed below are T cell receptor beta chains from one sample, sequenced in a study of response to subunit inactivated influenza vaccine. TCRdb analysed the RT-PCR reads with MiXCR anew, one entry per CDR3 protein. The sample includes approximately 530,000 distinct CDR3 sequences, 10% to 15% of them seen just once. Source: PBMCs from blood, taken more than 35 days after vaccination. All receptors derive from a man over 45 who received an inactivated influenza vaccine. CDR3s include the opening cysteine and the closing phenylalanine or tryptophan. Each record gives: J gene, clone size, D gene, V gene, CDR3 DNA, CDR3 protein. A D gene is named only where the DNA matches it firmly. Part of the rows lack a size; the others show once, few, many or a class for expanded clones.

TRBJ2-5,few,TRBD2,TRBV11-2,TGTGCCAGCAGCCTTAGAGGTTTAGGGACTAGCCTTTGGGTCGAGACCCAGTACTTC,CASSLRGLGTSLWVETQYF
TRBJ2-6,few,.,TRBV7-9,TGTGCCAGCAGCCCTGACTTCTCTGGGGCCAACGTCCTGACTTTC,CASSPDFSGANVLTF
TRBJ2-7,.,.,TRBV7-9,TGTGCCAGCAAGTCAGGGACCGACTTGGAGCAGTACTTC,CASKSGTDLEQYF
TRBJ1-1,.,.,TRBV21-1,TGTGCCAGCAGCAAAAGAACCCCGGGACAGGAGCCACTTAACACTGAAGCTTTCTTT,CASSKRTPGQEPLNTEAFF
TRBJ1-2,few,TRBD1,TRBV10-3,TGTGCCATCAGTGTAGCAGGGGGCATCGGCTACACCTTC,CAISVAGGIGYTF
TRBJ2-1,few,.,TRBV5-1,TGCGCCAGCAGCCGTGAACTCGCCCATGAGCAGTTCTTC,CASSRELAHEQFF
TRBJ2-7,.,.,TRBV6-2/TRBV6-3,TGTGCCAGCAGTAAGATTAACAGGGTTTCAAGCGAGCAGTACTTC,CASSKINRVSSEQYF
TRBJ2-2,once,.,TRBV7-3,TGTGCCAGCAGCTTACACGCCTCGTCCGGGGAGCTGTTTTTT,CASSLHASSGELFF
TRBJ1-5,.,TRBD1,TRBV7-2,TGTGCCAGCAGCTTTGGGACAGACAAGCCCCAGCATTTT,CASSFGTDKPQHF
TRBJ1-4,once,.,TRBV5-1,TGCGCCAGCAGCTTGGTCGGCCTACAGGATGAAAAACTGTTTTTT,CASSLVGLQDEKLFF
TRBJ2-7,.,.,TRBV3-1,TGTGCCAGCAGCCCCCCCTTGGTAACAGGTAACGAGCAGTACTTC,CASSPPLVTGNEQYF
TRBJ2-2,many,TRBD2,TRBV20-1,TGCAGTGCTAGAGATTCGGGGGGGCTCTTAGACGGGGAGCTGTTTTTT,CSARDSGGLLDGELFF
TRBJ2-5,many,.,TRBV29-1,TGCAGCGTTGTTCGGGCAGAGACCCAGTACTTC,CSVVRAETQYF
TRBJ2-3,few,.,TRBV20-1,TGCAGTGCGCCAGGGCCCTTTAACACAGATACGCAGTATTTT,CSAPGPFNTDTQYF
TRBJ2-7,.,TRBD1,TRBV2,TGTGCCAGCACAGCCCAGGGGGCCGGCGAGCAGTACTTC,CASTAQGAGEQYF
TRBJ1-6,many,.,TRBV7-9,TGTGCCAGCAGCCGCCACAGACTTCGGAATTCACCCCTCCACTTT,CASSRHRLRNSPLHF
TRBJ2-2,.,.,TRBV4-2,TGTGCCAGCAGCCACGTGGGTCAGGGAACCGGGGAGCTGTTTTTT,CASSHVGQGTGELFF
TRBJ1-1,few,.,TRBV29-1,TGCAGCCTAGGAGGGGGGGCCGCTGAAGCTTTCTTT,CSLGGGAAEAFF
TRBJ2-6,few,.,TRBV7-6,TGTGCCAGCAGCTTAGAGCGGTCCAACGTCCTGACTTTC,CASSLERSNVLTF
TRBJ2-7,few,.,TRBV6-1,TGTGCCAGCAGTGAACCCTCCCTGGGGCGGCTCGGAGACTACGAGCAGTACTTC,CASSEPSLGRLGDYEQYF
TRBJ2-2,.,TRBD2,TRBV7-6,TGTGCCAGCAGCTTAAAGGCGGGGGAGTTTTCGAACACCGGGGAGCTGTTTTTT,CASSLKAGEFSNTGELFF
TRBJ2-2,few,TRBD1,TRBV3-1,TGTGCCAGCAGCCTCGGGACAGGCGCGAACACCGGGGAGCTGTTTTTT,CASSLGTGANTGELFF
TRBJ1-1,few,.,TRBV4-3,TGCGCCAGCAGCCAAGATGGAAGAGGGAACACTGAAGCTTTCTTT,CASSQDGRGNTEAFF
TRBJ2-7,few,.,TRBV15,TGTGCCACCAGCGCCCGGGACAACTACGAGCAGTACTTC,CATSARDNYEQYF
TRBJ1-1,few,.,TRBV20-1,TGCAGTCTTAAACAGCCTGGAACTGAAGCTTTCTTT,CSLKQPGTEAFF
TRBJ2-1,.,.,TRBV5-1,TGCGCCAGCAGCTTGACAGGAAATCGGGGCAATGAGCAGTTCTTC,CASSLTGNRGNEQFF
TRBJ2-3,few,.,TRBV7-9,TGTGCCAGCAGCTTAGCAATGCATCATGGCGATACGCAGTATTTT,CASSLAMHHGDTQYF
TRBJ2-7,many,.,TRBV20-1,TGCAGCCCCCAGGACGTACTCTCCTACGAGCAGTACTTC,CSPQDVLSYEQYF
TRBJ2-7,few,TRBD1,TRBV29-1,TGCAGCGTTTTGAATCGGGACAGGGGGCCCTACGAGCAGTACTTC,CSVLNRDRGPYEQYF
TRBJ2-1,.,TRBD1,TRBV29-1,TGCAGCGTTGAAAGGGGGCGAATAGGGAATGAGCAGTTCTTC,CSVERGRIGNEQFF
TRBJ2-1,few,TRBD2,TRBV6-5,TGTGCCAGCAGTCACACCACTAGCGGGGGAAGTGAGCAGTTCTTC,CASSHTTSGGSEQFF
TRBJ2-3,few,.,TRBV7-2,TGTGCCAGCAGCTTAGTTAGCCCCGGTACGCAGTATTTT,CASSLVSPGTQYF
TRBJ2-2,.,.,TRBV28,TGTGCCAGCACCAAGGGGGGGGAGTGGGCCGGGGAGCTGTTTTTT,CASTKGGEWAGELFF
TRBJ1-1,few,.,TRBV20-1,TGCAGTGCTAGCTCCCGGGTATTGTTCGGAGCTTTCTTT,CSASSRVLFGAFF
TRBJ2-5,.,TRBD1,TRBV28,TGTGCCAGCAGTCTCCGGACAGGTTTAGAGACCCAGTACTTC,CASSLRTGLETQYF
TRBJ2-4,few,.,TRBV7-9,TGTGCCAGCAGCTCGGCGGGACTAGCCAAAAACATTCAGTACTTC,CASSSAGLAKNIQYF
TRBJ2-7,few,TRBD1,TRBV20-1,TGCAGTGCTATGGGGGTGGGACAGGGGCGCGAGCAGTACTTC,CSAMGVGQGREQYF
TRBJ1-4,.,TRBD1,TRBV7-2,TGTGCCAGCAGCAAACAGACAGGGAACCGTTATGAAAAACTGTTTTTT,CASSKQTGNRYEKLFF
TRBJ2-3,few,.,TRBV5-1,TGCGCCAGCAGCTCAACAGGGCTTAGCACAGATACGCAGTATTTT,CASSSTGLSTDTQYF
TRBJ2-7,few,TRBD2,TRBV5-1,TGCGCCAGCAGCCCCCCCCGGGGGTTTAGCGGGGGGACCTACGAGCAGTACTTC,CASSPPRGFSGGTYEQYF
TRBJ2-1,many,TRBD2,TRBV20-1,TGCAGTGGGACTAGCGGGGGTACCTACAATGAGCAGTTCTTC,CSGTSGGTYNEQFF